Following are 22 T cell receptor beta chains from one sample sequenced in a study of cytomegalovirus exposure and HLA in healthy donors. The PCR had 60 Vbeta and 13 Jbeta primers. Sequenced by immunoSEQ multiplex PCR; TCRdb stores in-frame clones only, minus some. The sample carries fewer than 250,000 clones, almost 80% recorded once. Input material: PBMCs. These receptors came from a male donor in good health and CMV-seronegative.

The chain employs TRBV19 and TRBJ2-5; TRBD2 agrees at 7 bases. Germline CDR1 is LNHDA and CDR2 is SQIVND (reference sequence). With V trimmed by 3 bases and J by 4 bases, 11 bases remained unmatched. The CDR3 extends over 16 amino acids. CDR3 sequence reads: CASSMGGGFSAETQYF. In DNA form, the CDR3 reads TGTGCCAGTAGTATGGGGGGGGGTTTTTCCGCAGAGACCCAGTACTTC.

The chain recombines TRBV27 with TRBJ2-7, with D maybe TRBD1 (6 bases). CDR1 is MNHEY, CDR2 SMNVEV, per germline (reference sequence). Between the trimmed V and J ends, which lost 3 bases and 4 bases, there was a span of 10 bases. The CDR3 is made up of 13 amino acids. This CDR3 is CASSFNRVYEQYF. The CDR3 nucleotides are TGTGCCAGCAGTTTCAACAGGGTTTACGAGCAGTACTTC.

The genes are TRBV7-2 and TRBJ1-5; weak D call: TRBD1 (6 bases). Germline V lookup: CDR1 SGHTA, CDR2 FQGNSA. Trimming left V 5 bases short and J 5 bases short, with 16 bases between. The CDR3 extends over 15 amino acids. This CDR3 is CASSPPGTSYQPQHF. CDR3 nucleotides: TGTGCCAGCAGCCCCCCCGGGACAAGTTATCAGCCCCAGCATTTT.

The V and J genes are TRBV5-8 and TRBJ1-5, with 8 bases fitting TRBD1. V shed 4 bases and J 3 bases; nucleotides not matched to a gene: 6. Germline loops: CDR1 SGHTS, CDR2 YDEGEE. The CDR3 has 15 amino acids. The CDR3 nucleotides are TGTGCCAGCAGCCCCTGGACAGGGTTCAATCAGCCCCAGCATTTT. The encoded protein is CASSPWTGFNQPQHF.

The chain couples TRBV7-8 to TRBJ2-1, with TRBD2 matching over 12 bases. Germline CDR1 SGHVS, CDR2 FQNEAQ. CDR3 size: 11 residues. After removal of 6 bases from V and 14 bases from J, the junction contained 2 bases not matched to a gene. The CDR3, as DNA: TGTGCCAGCAGTCTAGCGGGAGGGGAGTTCTTC. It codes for CASSLAGGEFF.

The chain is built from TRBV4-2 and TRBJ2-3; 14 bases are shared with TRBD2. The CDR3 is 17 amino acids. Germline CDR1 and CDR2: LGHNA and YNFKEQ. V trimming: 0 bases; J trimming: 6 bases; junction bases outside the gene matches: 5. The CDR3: CASSQETSGGALDTQYF. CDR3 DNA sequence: TGTGCCAGCAGCCAAGAGACTAGCGGGGGGGCCTTGGATACGCAGTATTTT.

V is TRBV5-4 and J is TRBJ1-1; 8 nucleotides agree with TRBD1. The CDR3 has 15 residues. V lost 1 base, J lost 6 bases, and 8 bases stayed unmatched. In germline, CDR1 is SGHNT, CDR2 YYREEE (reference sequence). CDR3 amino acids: CASSLPATGEAEAFF. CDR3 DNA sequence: TGTGCCAGCAGCTTGCCGGCGACAGGGGAAGCTGAAGCTTTCTTT.

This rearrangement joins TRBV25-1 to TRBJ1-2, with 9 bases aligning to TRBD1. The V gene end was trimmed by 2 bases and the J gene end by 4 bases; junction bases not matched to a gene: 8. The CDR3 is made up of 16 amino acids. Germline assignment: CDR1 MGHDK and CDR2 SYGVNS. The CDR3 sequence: CASSEQTGGLSYGYTF. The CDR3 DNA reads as TGTGCCAGCAGTGAACAAACAGGGGGCCTATCCTATGGCTACACCTTC.

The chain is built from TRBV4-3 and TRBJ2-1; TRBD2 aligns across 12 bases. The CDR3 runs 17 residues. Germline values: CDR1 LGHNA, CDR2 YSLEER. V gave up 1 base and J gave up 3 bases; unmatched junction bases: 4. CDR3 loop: CASSQVLAGGVYNEQFF. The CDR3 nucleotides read TGCGCCAGCAGCCAAGTCCTAGCGGGAGGGGTCTACAATGAGCAGTTCTTC.

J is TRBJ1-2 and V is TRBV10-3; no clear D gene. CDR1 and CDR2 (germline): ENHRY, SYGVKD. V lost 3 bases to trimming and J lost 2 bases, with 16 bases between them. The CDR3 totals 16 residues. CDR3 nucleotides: TGTGCCATCAGTGACCCCGGAGTACAAAGGAACTATGGCTACACCTTC. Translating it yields CAISDPGVQRNYGYTF.

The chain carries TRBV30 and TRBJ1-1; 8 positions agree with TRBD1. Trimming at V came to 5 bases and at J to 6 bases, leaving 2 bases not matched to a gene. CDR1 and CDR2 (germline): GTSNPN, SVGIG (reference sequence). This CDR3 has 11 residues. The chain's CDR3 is CAWATGAEAFF. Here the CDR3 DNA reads TGTGCCTGGGCGACAGGGGCTGAAGCTTTCTTT.

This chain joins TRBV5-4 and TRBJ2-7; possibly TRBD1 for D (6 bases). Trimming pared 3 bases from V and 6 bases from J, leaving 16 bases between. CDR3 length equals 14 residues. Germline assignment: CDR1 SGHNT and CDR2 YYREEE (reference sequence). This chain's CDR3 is CASSSVAGAGEQYF. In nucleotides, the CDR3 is TGTGCCAGCAGCTCGGTCGCAGGGGCTGGCGAGCAGTACTTC.

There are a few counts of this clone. CDR3: CASRLSNTGELFF. In DNA form, the CDR3 reads TGTGCCAGCAGGCTATCGAACACCGGGGAGCTGTTTTTT. This chain links TRBV6-6 with TRBJ2-2; D gene uncertain. V lost 6 bases and J lost 0, with 5 bases in between. This CDR3 spans 13 amino acids. Germline CDR1 reads MNHNY; CDR2 reads SVGAGI (reference sequence).

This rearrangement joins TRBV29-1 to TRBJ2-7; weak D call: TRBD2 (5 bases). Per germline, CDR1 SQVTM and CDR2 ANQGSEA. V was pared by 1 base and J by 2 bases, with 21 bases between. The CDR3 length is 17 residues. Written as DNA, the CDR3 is TGCAGCGTTGAAGTAGGGTCGGAGGAGCAGAAAACCTACGAGCAGTACTTC. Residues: CSVEVGSEEQKTYEQYF.

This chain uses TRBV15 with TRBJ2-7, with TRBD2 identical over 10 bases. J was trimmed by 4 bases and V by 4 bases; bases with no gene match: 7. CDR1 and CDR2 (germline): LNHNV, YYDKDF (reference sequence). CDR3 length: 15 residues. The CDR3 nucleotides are TGTGCCACCAGCAAAGGACTAGCGGAGAAATACGAGCAGTACTTC. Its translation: CATSKGLAEKYEQYF.

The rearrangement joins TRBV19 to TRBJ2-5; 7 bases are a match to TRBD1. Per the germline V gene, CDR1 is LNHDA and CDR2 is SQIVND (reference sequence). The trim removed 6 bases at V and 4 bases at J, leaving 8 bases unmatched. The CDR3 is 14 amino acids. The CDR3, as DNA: TGTGCCAGTAGCTCGGGCAGGGGGTCAGAGACCCAGTACTTC. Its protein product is CASSSGRGSETQYF. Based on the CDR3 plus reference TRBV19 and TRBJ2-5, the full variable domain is DGGITQSPKYLFRKEGQNVTLSCEQNLNHDAMYWYRQDPGQGLRLIYYSQIVNDFQKGDIAEGYSVSREKKESFPLTVTSAQKNPTAFYLCASSSGRGSETQYFGPGTRLLVL.

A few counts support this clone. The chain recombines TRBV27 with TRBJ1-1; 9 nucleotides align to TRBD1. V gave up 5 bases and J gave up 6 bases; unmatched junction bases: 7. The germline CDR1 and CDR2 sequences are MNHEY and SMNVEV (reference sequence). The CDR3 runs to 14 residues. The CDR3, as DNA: TGTGCCAGCAGTATGGGGACAGGGAGAGCTGAAGCTTTCTTT. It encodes CASSMGTGRAEAFF.

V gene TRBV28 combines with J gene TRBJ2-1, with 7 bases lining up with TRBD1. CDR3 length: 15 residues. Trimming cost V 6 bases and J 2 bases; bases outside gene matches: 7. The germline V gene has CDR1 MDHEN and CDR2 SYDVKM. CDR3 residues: CASRTGSAPYNEQFF. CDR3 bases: TGTGCCAGCAGGACAGGGTCCGCGCCCTACAATGAGCAGTTCTTC. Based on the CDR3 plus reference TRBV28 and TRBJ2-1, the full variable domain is DVKVTQSSRYLVKRTGEKVFLECVQDMDHENMFWYRQDPGLGLRLIYFSYDVKMKEKGDIPEGYSVSREKKERFSLILESASTNQTSMYLCASRTGSAPYNEQFFGPGTRLTVL.

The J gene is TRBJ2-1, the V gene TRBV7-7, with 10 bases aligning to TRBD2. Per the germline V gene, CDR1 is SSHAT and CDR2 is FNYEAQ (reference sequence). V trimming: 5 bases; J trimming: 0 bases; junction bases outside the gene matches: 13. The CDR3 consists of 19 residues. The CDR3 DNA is TGTGCCAGCAGCCCCCGGGTAGCGGGGGGTACGAGCTCCTACAATGAGCAGTTCTTC. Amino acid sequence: CASSPRVAGGTSSYNEQFF.

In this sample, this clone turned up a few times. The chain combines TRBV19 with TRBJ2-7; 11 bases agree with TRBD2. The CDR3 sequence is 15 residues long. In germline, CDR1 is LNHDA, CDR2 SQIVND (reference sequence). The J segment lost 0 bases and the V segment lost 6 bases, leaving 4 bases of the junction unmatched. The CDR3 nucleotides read TGTGCCAGTAGGACTAGCGGGATTAGCTCCTACGAGCAGTACTTC. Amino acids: CASRTSGISSYEQYF. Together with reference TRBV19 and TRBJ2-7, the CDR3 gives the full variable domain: DGGITQSPKYLFRKEGQNVTLSCEQNLNHDAMYWYRQDPGQGLRLIYYSQIVNDFQKGDIAEGYSVSREKKESFPLTVTSAQKNPTAFYLCASRTSGISSYEQYFGPGTRLTVT.

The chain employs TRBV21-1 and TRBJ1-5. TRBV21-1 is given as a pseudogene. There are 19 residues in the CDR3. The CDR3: CASSKDPPAPSLANQPQHF. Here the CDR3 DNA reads TGTGCCAGCAGCAAAGACCCTCCCGCCCCAAGTCTAGCTAATCAGCCCCAGCATTTT.

The CDR3 nucleotides are TGTGCCAGCAGCTTCGGAGCGGGGGGGCCGGAAGATACGCAGTATTTT. Translation: CASSFGAGGPEDTQYF. The genes are TRBV7-6 and TRBJ2-3; 10 bases agree with TRBD2. The CDR3 has 16 amino acids. The germline V gene has CDR1 SGHVS and CDR2 FNYEAQ. Germline trimming cut 3 bases from V and 5 bases from J; bases unmatched to any gene: 8. Drawing the rest from reference TRBV7-6 and TRBJ2-3, the complete variable domain is GAGVSQSPRYKVTKRGQDVALRCDPISGHVSLYWYRQALGQGPEFLTYFNYEAQQDKSGLPNDRFSAERPEGSISTLTIQRTEQRDSAMYRCASSFGAGGPEDTQYFGPGTRLTVL.